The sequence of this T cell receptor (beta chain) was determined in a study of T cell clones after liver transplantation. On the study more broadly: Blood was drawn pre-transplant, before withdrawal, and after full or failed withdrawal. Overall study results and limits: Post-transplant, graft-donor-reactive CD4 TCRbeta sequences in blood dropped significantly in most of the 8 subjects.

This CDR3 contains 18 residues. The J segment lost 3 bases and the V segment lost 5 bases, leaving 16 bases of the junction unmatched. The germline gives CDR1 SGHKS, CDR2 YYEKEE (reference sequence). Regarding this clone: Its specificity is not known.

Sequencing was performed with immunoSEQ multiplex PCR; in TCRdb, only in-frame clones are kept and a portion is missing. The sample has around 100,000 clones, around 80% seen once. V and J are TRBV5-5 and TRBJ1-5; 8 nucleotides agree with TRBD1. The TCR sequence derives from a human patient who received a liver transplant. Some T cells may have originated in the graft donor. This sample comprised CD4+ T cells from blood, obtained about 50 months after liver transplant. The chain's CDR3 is CASSPTPTGGLNNQPQHF. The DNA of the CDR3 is TGTGCCAGCAGTCCAACCCCCACAGGGGGGTTGAACAATCAGCCCCAGCATTTT.